Shown below are 30 T cell receptor beta chains from a single sample sequenced in a study of CD8+ T cells in alopecia areata. Investigators isolated RNA and reverse transcribed it into cDNA to act as the sequencing template. Sequenced by immunoSEQ multiplex PCR; TCRdb stores in-frame clones only, minus some. The data show some 170,000 clones, about 70% seen once. The sequencing here drew on CD8+ T cells sorted from blood, taken at week 0. Every receptor here comes from a human donor with alopecia areata.

The rearrangement uses TRBV5-1 and TRBJ2-4; no definite D call. V was pared by 2 bases and J by 1 base, with 7 bases between. The CDR3 runs 14 residues. The germline V gene has CDR1 SGHRS and CDR2 YFSETQ. CDR3 region: CASSFTWAKNIQYF. The CDR3 region has the DNA TGCGCCAGCAGCTTTACTTGGGCCAAAAACATTCAGTACTTC.

V gene TRBV19 combines with J gene TRBJ2-7; 8 bases fit TRBD1. The CDR3 contains 15 residues. V shed 4 bases and J 7 bases; nucleotides not matched to a gene: 12. Germline assignment: CDR1 LNHDA and CDR2 SQIVND (reference sequence). CDR3 amino acids: CASSTRQGRLEEQYF. In DNA form, the CDR3 reads TGTGCCAGTAGTACCCGACAGGGGCGCTTGGAGGAGCAGTACTTC.

The CDR3, as DNA: TGCGCCAGCAGCCAAGAGCGAAATTCACCCCTCCACTTT. Translating it yields CASSQERNSPLHF. The chain recombines TRBV4-1 with TRBJ1-6, with D uncertain. V lost 0 bases to trimming and J lost 7 bases, with 4 bases between them. The germline CDR1 and CDR2 sequences are MGHRA and YSYEKL. This CDR3 is built from 13 residues.

The rearrangement links TRBV29-1 to TRBJ1-3; 7 bases are a match to TRBD1. The CDR3 covers 15 residues. Germline lookup yields CDR1 SQVTM and CDR2 ANQGSEA. J lost 3 bases, V lost 6 bases, and 11 bases had no gene match. DNA for the CDR3: TGCAGCGTCTCCACTACAAGACAGGGTGGAAACACCATATATTTT. This sequence encodes CSVSTTRQGGNTIYF.

V is TRBV4-1 and J is TRBJ2-1; no clear D. Trimming cost V 1 base and J 10 bases, with 5 bases left between them. CDR3 size: 11 residues. The germline V gene encodes CDR1 MGHRA and CDR2 YSYEKL. CDR3: CASSQGYEQFF. CDR3 in DNA: TGCGCCAGCAGCCAAGGCTACGAGCAGTTCTTC.

The CDR3 sequence is CATSGSGTGSPDTQYF. The CDR3 region has the DNA TGTGCCACCAGCGGGTCAGGGACAGGATCACCAGATACGCAGTATTTT. The chain employs TRBV10-3 and TRBJ2-3, with TRBD1 matching over 8 bases. Germline-derived CDR1 and CDR2 are ENHRY and SYGVKD. V was pared by 10 bases and J by 4 bases, with 16 bases of the junction left unmatched. This CDR3 is built from 16 residues.

J is TRBJ1-6 and V is TRBV9; tentative D call: TRBD1 (6 bases). V was shortened by 7 bases and J by 3 bases, with 14 bases between the two germline ends. Germline V gene data show CDR1 as SGDLS and CDR2 as YYNGEE. This CDR3 contains 15 residues. The CDR3 loop reads CASGKGDIYNSPLHF. As DNA, the CDR3 is TGTGCCAGCGGGAAGGGGGACATCTATAATTCACCCCTCCACTTT.

This clone came up once. The CDR3 DNA follows: TGTGCCAGCAGCTTACGAAGGGAAGCTTTCTTT. Amino acid sequence: CASSLRREAFF. V usage is TRBV7-9 and J usage is TRBJ1-1; D gene uncertain. The CDR3 extends over 11 amino acids. V lost 2 bases and J lost 8, with 6 bases in between. Germline assignment: CDR1 SEHNR and CDR2 FQNEAQ (reference sequence).

This clone has a handful of counts. The rearrangement uses TRBV6-1 and TRBJ1-5, with D uncertain. The V end lost 0 bases, the J end lost 1 base, and 10 bases lay between the germline ends. The CDR3 is 16 amino acids. Germline CDR1 and CDR2: MNHNS and SASEGT. CDR3 amino acids: CASSEAPLRSNQPQHF. The CDR3 DNA follows: TGTGCCAGCAGTGAAGCGCCCCTCCGGAGCAATCAGCCCCAGCATTTT.

This sequence joins TRBV7-9 and TRBJ2-2, with 8 nucleotides matching TRBD1. Germline V gene lookup returns CDR1 SEHNR and CDR2 FQNEAQ (reference sequence). CDR3 length: 16 residues. The ends lost 4 bases at V and 5 bases at J; junction bases unmatched: 9. CDR3 residues: CASSSGTGYLTGELFF. DNA of the CDR3: TGTGCCAGCAGCTCCGGGACAGGCTATCTAACCGGGGAGCTGTTTTTT.

This sequence joins TRBV5-6 and TRBJ2-5; D may be TRBD2 (5 bases). Germline V gives CDR1 SGHDT, CDR2 YYEEEE. The CDR3 is 13 amino acids. The V end lost 4 bases, the J end lost 2 bases, and 9 bases lay between the germline ends. As DNA, the CDR3 is TGTGCCAGCAGCCGGACGGGACAAGAGACCCAGTACTTC. It yields the protein CASSRTGQETQYF.

V and J are TRBV5-6 and TRBJ1-2; possibly TRBD1 for D (6 bases). The CDR3 contains 14 residues. The germline gives CDR1 SGHDT, CDR2 YYEEEE. V dropped 0 bases and J dropped 7 bases, with 13 bases sitting between them. This CDR3 is CASSLENRVFGYTF. The CDR3 DNA reads as TGTGCCAGCAGCTTGGAAAACAGGGTTTTTGGCTACACCTTC.

V and J are TRBV15 and TRBJ2-5; possible D gene TRBD1, 5 bases. Germline assignment: CDR1 LNHNV and CDR2 YYDKDF (reference sequence). The V end lost 1 base, the J end lost 1 base, and 10 bases lay between the germline ends. The CDR3 is made up of 15 amino acids. CDR3 sequence: CATSRVVRVQETQYF. The CDR3 coding sequence is TGTGCCACCAGCAGAGTGGTCAGGGTCCAAGAGACCCAGTACTTC.

The chain has TRBV29-1 and TRBJ2-1; maybe TRBD2 (5 bases). Germline lookup yields CDR1 SQVTM and CDR2 ANQGSEA. The CDR3 has 13 residues. V was clipped by 4 bases and J by 2 bases, with 9 bases between them. The CDR3 protein is CSVVWRAYNEQFF. CDR3 in DNA: TGCAGCGTTGTCTGGCGGGCCTACAATGAGCAGTTCTTC.

This chain uses TRBV27 with TRBJ1-5; TRBD1 aligns across 11 bases. CDR1 is MNHEY and CDR2 is SMNVEV in the germline V gene (reference sequence). This CDR3 region has 13 residues. V lost 9 bases and J lost 4; bases outside the gene matches: 2. CDR3 bases: TGTGCCAGTGGGACAGGGGGAAATCAGCCCCAGCATTTT. Encoded protein: CASGTGGNQPQHF.

The genes are TRBV13 and TRBJ2-7; D gene ambiguous. V was trimmed by 5 bases and J by 1 base, leaving 6 bases between them. The CDR3 sequence is 12 residues long. CDR1 PRHDT and CDR2 FYEKMQ come from the germline V gene (reference sequence). In DNA, the CDR3 is TGTGCCAGCAGCACCGGGTCCTACGAGCAGTACTTC. This gives the protein CASSTGSYEQYF.

This clone was seen more than once but under ten times. J is TRBJ1-2 and V is TRBV4-1; the D is unclear. Germline CDR1 reads MGHRA; CDR2 reads YSYEKL. Between the trimmed V and J ends, which lost 1 base and 6 bases, there was a span of 9 bases. The CDR3 has 13 residues. The CDR3 DNA follows: TGCGCCAGCAGCCAAGTCCGGGGTGATGGCTACACCTTC. Amino acids: CASSQVRGDGYTF.

This clone was detected only a few times. The chain uses TRBV7-9 and TRBJ1-5; 10 bases are shared with TRBD1. Per the germline V gene, CDR1 is SEHNR and CDR2 is FQNEAQ (reference sequence). The CDR3 has 16 residues. V shed 5 bases and J 1 base; nucleotides not matched to a gene: 5. The CDR3 sequence: CASSPGTGVSNQPQHF. The CDR3 DNA reads TGTGCCAGCAGCCCCGGGACAGGGGTGAGCAATCAGCCCCAGCATTTT.

The chain has TRBV13 and TRBJ1-3; TRBD1 matches 9 bases. From germline, CDR1 is PRHDT and CDR2 FYEKMQ (reference sequence). The CDR3 length is 18 residues. V dropped 1 base and J dropped 5; count of bases not matched to a gene: 12. CDR3 nucleotides: TGTGCCAGCAGCTTAGATCGTGGACAGGGGATTATCCGAAACACCATATATTTT. The encoded protein is CASSLDRGQGIIRNTIYF.

The chain combines TRBV28 with TRBJ1-2; D is possibly TRBD1 (5 bases). CDR1 and CDR2 (germline): MDHEN, SYDVKM. This CDR3 has 15 amino acids. V was shortened by 6 bases and J by 3 bases, with 17 bases between the two germline ends. This chain's CDR3 is CASSPGRTSHYGYTF. The DNA of the CDR3 is TGTGCCAGCAGCCCGGGCCGGACATCACACTATGGCTACACCTTC.

This chain links TRBV2 with TRBJ2-7, with a tentative D call TRBD1 (5 bases). The V and J ends lost 6 bases and 0 bases respectively, with 18 bases between them. CDR3 length: 16 residues. The germline CDR1 and CDR2 sequences are SNHLY and FYNNEI. The CDR3, as DNA: TGTGCCAGCAGCGACGCCGGGCTGGGGCTCTCCTACGAGCAGTACTTC. Translating gives CASSDAGLGLSYEQYF.

The chain employs TRBV6-6 and TRBJ1-1; D perhaps matches TRBD1 (5 bases). V was clipped by 2 bases and J by 4 bases, with 5 bases between them. Germline CDR1 and CDR2: MNHNY and SVGAGI (reference sequence). The CDR3 runs 12 residues. This chain's CDR3 is CASSYGGTEAFF. CDR3 DNA sequence: TGTGCCAGCAGTTACGGGGGCACTGAAGCTTTCTTT.

This clone was detected a few times. This sequence joins TRBV19 and TRBJ2-3; the D gene could be TRBD1 or TRBD2 (5 bases each). Germline V gene data show CDR1 as LNHDA and CDR2 as SQIVND (reference sequence). V gave up 7 bases and J gave up 1 base, with 9 bases separating them. The CDR3 has 13 amino acids. Written as DNA, the CDR3 is TGTGCCAGTACGAGGGGCCGCACAGATACGCAGTATTTT. Protein sequence: CASTRGRTDTQYF.

This clone showed up just once. The chain recombines TRBV15 with TRBJ2-5, with a tentative D call TRBD1 (6 bases). V was pared by 0 bases and J by 3 bases, with 11 bases between. CDR1 LNHNV and CDR2 YYDKDF come from the germline V gene (reference sequence). CDR3 size: 15 residues. This CDR3 is CATSRDRTAKETQYF. The CDR3 coding sequence is TGTGCCACCAGCAGAGATAGGACAGCAAAAGAGACCCAGTACTTC.

The gene calls are TRBV27 and TRBJ2-7, with 8 bases identical to TRBD2. The CDR3 has 13 amino acids. CDR1 is MNHEY and CDR2 is SMNVEV in the germline V gene (reference sequence). V shed 8 bases and J 6 bases; nucleotides not matched to a gene: 9. The CDR3 reads CASGLGLAREQYF. The CDR3 coding sequence is TGTGCCAGCGGCCTAGGACTAGCCCGCGAGCAGTACTTC.

This clone was recorded a few times. This same CDR3 is encoded by further DNA sequences in the sample. J is TRBJ2-1 and V is TRBV6-5; D remains ambiguous. V dropped 2 bases and J dropped 0 bases, with 8 bases sitting between them. Germline values: CDR1 MNHEY, CDR2 SVGAGI. The CDR3 covers 15 residues. The CDR3 DNA reads as TGTGCCAGCAGTTACGAGCGCTCCTCCTACAATGAGCAGTTCTTC. Translation: CASSYERSSYNEQFF.

This clone was seen just once. The V call is TRBV5-1, the J call TRBJ2-3, with D unclear. Germline V gene sequence: CDR1 SGHRS, CDR2 YFSETQ. This CDR3 is built from 14 residues. Trimming pared 0 bases from V and 2 bases from J, leaving 7 bases between. The CDR3 nucleotides read TGCGCCAGCAGCTTGGCCGGCCTCACAGATACGCAGTATTTT. It specifies CASSLAGLTDTQYF.

The rearrangement links TRBV19 to TRBJ2-7, with D perhaps TRBD2 (6 bases). The CDR3 is 13 residues long. Germline V lookup: CDR1 LNHDA, CDR2 SQIVND (reference sequence). Trimming removed 10 bases from V and 3 bases from J, with 16 bases in between. The DNA for the CDR3 is TGTGCCACCTTCCGGGAGACAGACTACGAGCAGTACTTC. Translation: CATFRETDYEQYF. Variable domain in full (rest from reference TRBV19 and TRBJ2-7): DGGITQSPKYLFRKEGQNVTLSCEQNLNHDAMYWYRQDPGQGLRLIYYSQIVNDFQKGDIAEGYSVSREKKESFPLTVTSAQKNPTAFYLCATFRETDYEQYFGPGTRLTVT.

The CDR3 loop is CASSLSVGGPQETQYF. DNA of the CDR3: TGCGCCAGCAGCCTTTCCGTCGGGGGACCTCAAGAGACCCAGTACTTC. The chain links TRBV5-1 to TRBJ2-5; perhaps TRBD2 as D (6 bases). The germline V and J ends were trimmed by 4 bases and 2 bases, with 18 bases remaining between them. CDR1 and CDR2 from the germline V gene are SGHRS and YFSETQ. The CDR3 sequence is 16 residues long.

The gene calls are TRBV5-6 and TRBJ2-5; D is perhaps TRBD1 or TRBD2 (5 bases each). This CDR3 is built from 15 residues. Per germline, CDR1 SGHDT and CDR2 YYEEEE. V was pared by 2 bases and J by 3 bases, with 14 bases between. CDR3 DNA: TGTGCCAGCAGCTTCAGAGGGACCACCAAAGAGACCCAGTACTTC. Protein product: CASSFRGTTKETQYF.